Listed below are T cell receptor beta chains from one sample, sequenced in a study of blood T cell repertoires in COVID-19. The method was immunoSEQ multiplex PCR; TCRdb's version includes in-frame clones alone and lacks a portion of them. The sample holds about 280,000 clones, roughly 85% seen once. The specimen sequenced was PBMCs or T cells enriched from blood (not recorded which). Receptors were obtained from a woman aged 35 to 49 who had recovered from COVID-19. The CDR3 runs from the conserved cysteine through the conserved F or W. The order of the fields is CDR3 protein, J gene, V gene, CDR3 length.

CDR3aa: CAIRGTSAGELFF
j_gene: TRBJ2-2
v_gene: TRBV10-3
len: 13

CDR3aa: CASSLIGTGTMSTDTQYF
j_gene: TRBJ2-3
v_gene: TRBV28
len: 18

CDR3aa: CASSSRQGSNTEAFF
j_gene: TRBJ1-1
v_gene: TRBV7-9
len: 15

CDR3aa: CSASTSGRSDEQFF
j_gene: TRBJ2-1
v_gene: TRBV20-1
len: 14

CDR3aa: CASAMAGQPTSTDTQYF
j_gene: TRBJ2-3
v_gene: TRBV28
len: 17

CDR3aa: CASSQGALPDTQYF
j_gene: TRBJ2-3
v_gene: TRBV3-1/TRBV3-2
len: 14

CDR3aa: CASSFRDMDREQYF
j_gene: TRBJ2-7
v_gene: TRBV27
len: 14

CDR3aa: CASSFARGDGYTF
j_gene: TRBJ1-2
v_gene: TRBV7-9
len: 13

CDR3aa: CASGGGQGRRNQPQHF
j_gene: TRBJ1-5
v_gene: TRBV19
len: 16

CDR3aa: CASSFLTSGSTEQFF
j_gene: TRBJ2-1
v_gene: TRBV27
len: 15

CDR3aa: CATSDGRGGGTGELFF
j_gene: TRBJ2-2
v_gene: TRBV24-1
len: 16

CDR3aa: CASTTRGSINEKLFF
j_gene: TRBJ1-4
v_gene: TRBV28
len: 15

CDR3aa: CSQAPSYGYTF
j_gene: TRBJ1-2
v_gene: TRBV12-3/TRBV12-4
len: 11

CDR3aa: CASSLKDRGYEETQYF
j_gene: TRBJ2-5
v_gene: TRBV28
len: 16

CDR3aa: CASSLKSSYNEQFF
j_gene: TRBJ2-1
v_gene: TRBV11-3
len: 14

CDR3aa: CASSPQGSYEQYF
j_gene: TRBJ2-7
v_gene: TRBV14
len: 13

CDR3aa: CASSSPPGGQYF
j_gene: TRBJ2-5
v_gene: TRBV13
len: 12

CDR3aa: CATSDQDRAGANVLTF
j_gene: TRBJ2-6
v_gene: TRBV24-1
len: 16

CDR3aa: CASSLDRDGEQFF
j_gene: TRBJ2-1
v_gene: TRBV7-2
len: 13

CDR3aa: CASRAGVEAFF
j_gene: TRBJ1-1
v_gene: TRBV28
len: 11

CDR3aa: CASSQELAGSSYNEQFF
j_gene: TRBJ2-1
v_gene: TRBV4-2
len: 17

CDR3aa: CASSYGTGSYEQYF
j_gene: TRBJ2-7
v_gene: TRBV19
len: 14

CDR3aa: CASSYWSGRGSNQPQHF
j_gene: TRBJ1-5
v_gene: TRBV6-2/TRBV6-3
len: 17

CDR3aa: CASTRQGGDTEAFF
j_gene: TRBJ1-1
v_gene: TRBV2
len: 14

CDR3aa: CASSWTGGGYEQYF
j_gene: TRBJ2-7
v_gene: TRBV28
len: 14

CDR3aa: CASSPRTGAYNEQFF
j_gene: TRBJ2-1
v_gene: TRBV16
len: 15

CDR3aa: CAWSGQVNTEAFF
j_gene: TRBJ1-1
v_gene: TRBV30
len: 13

CDR3aa: CASTATPGRDTDTQYF
j_gene: TRBJ2-3
v_gene: TRBV7-9
len: 16

CDR3aa: CAWSRGNSLSWEQYF
j_gene: TRBJ2-7
v_gene: TRBV30
len: 15

CDR3aa: CASSVGALSSYEQYF
j_gene: TRBJ2-7
v_gene: TRBV7-9
len: 15

CDR3aa: CASSLAATGELFF
j_gene: TRBJ2-2
v_gene: TRBV7-3
len: 13